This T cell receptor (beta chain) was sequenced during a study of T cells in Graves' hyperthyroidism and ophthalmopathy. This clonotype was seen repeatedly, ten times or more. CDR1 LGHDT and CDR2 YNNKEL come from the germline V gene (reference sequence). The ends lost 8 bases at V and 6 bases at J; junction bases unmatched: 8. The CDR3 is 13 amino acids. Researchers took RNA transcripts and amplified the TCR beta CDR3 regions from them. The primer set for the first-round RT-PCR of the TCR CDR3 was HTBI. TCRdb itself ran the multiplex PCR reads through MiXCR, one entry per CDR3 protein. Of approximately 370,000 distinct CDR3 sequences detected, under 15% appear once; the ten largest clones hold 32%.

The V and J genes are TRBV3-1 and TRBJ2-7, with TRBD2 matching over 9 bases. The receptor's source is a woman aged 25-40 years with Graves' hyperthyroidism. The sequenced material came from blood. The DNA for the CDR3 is TGTGCCAGCCGGAATAGCGGGAGCTTCGAGCAGTACTTC. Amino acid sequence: CASRNSGSFEQYF.